This is a list of T cell receptor beta chains from one sample in a study of T cells in Graves' hyperthyroidism and ophthalmopathy. TCRdb reprocessed the multiplex PCR reads with MiXCR, giving one entry per CDR3 protein. The repertoire holds about 400,000 distinct CDR3 sequences, with around 15% as singletons. What was sequenced was blood. These receptor sequences come from a man younger than 35 with Graves' ophthalmopathy. Both conserved end residues are part of each CDR3. D genes are given only for firm matches. The size of a clone is reported for some rows only, either as once, few or many, or as a class for expanded clones.

clone size	D gene	V gene	J gene	CDR3 protein	CDR3 DNA
-	TRBD2	TRBV6-1	TRBJ2-2	CASRRTTGGAGELFF	TGTGCCAGCAGGCGGACGACCGGGGGGGCGGGGGAGCTGTTTTTT
many	TRBD1	TRBV2	TRBJ1-5	CASSGQGAAQHF	TGTGCCAGCAGTGGACAGGGGGCAGCCCAGCATTTT
-	-	TRBV24-1	TRBJ1-5	CATSGGSRVGQPQHF	TGTGCCACCAGTGGGGGGAGCAGGGTTGGACAGCCCCAGCATTTT
-	TRBD2	TRBV7-2	TRBJ2-5	CASSLMAGETETQYF	TGTGCCAGCAGTCTCATGGCGGGGGAGACCGAGACCCAGTACTTC
-	TRBD1	TRBV4-1	TRBJ2-7	CASSQDVRTGAREQYF	TGCGCCAGCAGCCAAGATGTCAGGACAGGGGCACGAGAGCAGTACTTC
many	-	TRBV27	TRBJ2-7	CASSWGGISYEQYF	TGTGCCAGCAGTTGGGGCGGGATCTCCTACGAGCAGTACTTC
many	TRBD2	TRBV6-1	TRBJ2-1	CASIPAGGYNEQFF	TGTGCCAGCATCCCAGCGGGGGGATACAATGAGCAGTTCTTC
-	-	TRBV18	TRBJ1-3	CASSPLKSLTGNTIYF	TGTGCCAGCTCACCACTGAAATCCCTAACTGGAAACACCATATATTTT
many	-	TRBV25-1	TRBJ2-7	CASSAGTGIPYEQYF	TGTGCCAGCAGTGCTGGTACAGGGATCCCCTACGAGCAGTACTTC
many	-	TRBV11-3	TRBJ2-3	CASSAGGSFLTDTQYF	TGTGCCAGCAGCGCTGGGGGGTCGTTCCTCACAGATACGCAGTATTTT
once	-	TRBV6-2/TRBV6-3	TRBJ2-1	CASSPGGQHNEQFF	TGTGCCAGCAGTCCCGGGGGACAGCACAATGAGCAGTTCTTC
many	-	TRBV11-2	TRBJ2-7	CASSITVQAYEQYF	TGTGCCAGCAGCATTACGGTACAAGCCTACGAGCAGTACTTC
-	TRBD1	TRBV24-1	TRBJ2-2	CATSDPGQGATGELFF	TGTGCCACCAGTGATCCGGGACAGGGGGCAACCGGGGAGCTGTTTTTT
many	TRBD2	TRBV7-2	TRBJ2-7	CASSPLGTSGYEQYF	TGTGCCAGCAGCCCCCTTGGGACTAGTGGTTACGAGCAGTACTTC
many	-	TRBV11-2	TRBJ2-6	CASSLEWVTGANVLTF	TGTGCCAGCAGCTTAGAGTGGGTAACTGGGGCCAACGTCCTGACTTTC
many	-	TRBV5-6	TRBJ2-7	CASSLGGDGYEQYF	TGTGCCAGCAGCTTGGGGGGTGACGGCTACGAGCAGTACTTC
many	-	TRBV27	TRBJ2-1	CASSSYSGLFNEQFF	TGTGCCAGCAGTTCCTACTCGGGACTCTTTAATGAGCAGTTCTTC
few	TRBD2	TRBV6-2/TRBV6-3	TRBJ2-1	CASSYVRGTSAYNEQFF	TGTGCCAGCAGTTACGTCCGGGGGACTAGCGCCTACAATGAGCAGTTCTTC